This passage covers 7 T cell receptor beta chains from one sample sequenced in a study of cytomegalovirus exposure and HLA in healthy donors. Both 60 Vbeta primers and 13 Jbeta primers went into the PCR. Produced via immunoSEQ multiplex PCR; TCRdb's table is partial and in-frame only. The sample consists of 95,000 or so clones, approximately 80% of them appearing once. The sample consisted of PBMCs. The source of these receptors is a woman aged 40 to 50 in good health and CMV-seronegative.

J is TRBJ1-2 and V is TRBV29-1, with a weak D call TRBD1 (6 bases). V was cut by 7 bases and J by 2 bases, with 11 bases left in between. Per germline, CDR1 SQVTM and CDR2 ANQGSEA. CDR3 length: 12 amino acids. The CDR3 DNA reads TGCAGCGCCTATCAGGGGAACTATGGCTACACCTTC. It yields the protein CSAYQGNYGYTF.

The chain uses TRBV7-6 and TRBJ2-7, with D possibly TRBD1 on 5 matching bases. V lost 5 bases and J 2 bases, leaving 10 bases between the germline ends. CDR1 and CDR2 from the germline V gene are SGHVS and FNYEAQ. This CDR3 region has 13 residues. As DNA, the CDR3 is TGTGCCAGCAGCGAGACAGATACCTACGAGCAGTACTTC. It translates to CASSETDTYEQYF.

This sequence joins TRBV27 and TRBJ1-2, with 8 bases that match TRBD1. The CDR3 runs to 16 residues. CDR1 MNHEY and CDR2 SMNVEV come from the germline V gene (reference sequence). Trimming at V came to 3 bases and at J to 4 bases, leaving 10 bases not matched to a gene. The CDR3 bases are TGTGCCAGCAGTTTCTCTACCCAGGGGGCAAGCTATGGCTACACCTTC. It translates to CASSFSTQGASYGYTF.

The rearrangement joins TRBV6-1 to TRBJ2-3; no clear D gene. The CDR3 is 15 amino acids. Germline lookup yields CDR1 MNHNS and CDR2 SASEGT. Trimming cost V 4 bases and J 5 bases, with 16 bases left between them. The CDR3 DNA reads TGTGCCAGCAGTGTGGTGGATTCAAGAGGAGATACGCAGTATTTT. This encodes CASSVVDSRGDTQYF.

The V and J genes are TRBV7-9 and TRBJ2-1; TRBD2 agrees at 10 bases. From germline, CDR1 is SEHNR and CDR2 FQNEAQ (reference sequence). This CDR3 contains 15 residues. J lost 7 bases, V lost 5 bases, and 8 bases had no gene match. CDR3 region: CASSPRTSGTNEQFF. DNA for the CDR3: TGTGCCAGCAGCCCCCGGACTAGCGGAACAAATGAGCAGTTCTTC.

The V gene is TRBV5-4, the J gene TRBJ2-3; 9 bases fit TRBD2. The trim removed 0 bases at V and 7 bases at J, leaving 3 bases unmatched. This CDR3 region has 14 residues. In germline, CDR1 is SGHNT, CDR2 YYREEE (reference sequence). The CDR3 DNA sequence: TGTGCCAGCAGCTTGGGGACTAGCGTCAATACGCAGTATTTT. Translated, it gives CASSLGTSVNTQYF.

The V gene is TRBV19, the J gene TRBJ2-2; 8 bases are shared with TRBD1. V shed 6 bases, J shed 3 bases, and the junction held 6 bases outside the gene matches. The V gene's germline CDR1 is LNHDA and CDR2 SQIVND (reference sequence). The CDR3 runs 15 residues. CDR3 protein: CASRPDRAYTGELFF. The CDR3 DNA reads TGTGCCAGTAGGCCGGACAGGGCATACACCGGGGAGCTGTTTTTT.